This T cell receptor (beta chain) was recovered during a study of memory CD4+ T cells and cytomegalovirus serostatus. About this clone: Its target is unknown.

Regarding the study as a whole: Suggested: most of the CMV-linked TCR signature lies in CD4+ memory cells. Of roughly 180 reported CMV TCRbeta sequences, 60 to 85 were found in memory CD4+ repertoires.

The CDR3 runs 16 residues. Trimming took 7 bases from V and 6 from J; bases not matched to a gene: 13. Germline CDR1 reads MNHEY; CDR2 reads SMNVEV (reference sequence). Single viable CD3+CD4+CD8-CD45RO+ cells were sorted as the memory CD4+ T cells. Total CD4+ T cells were enriched by CD4 positive selection. The data were produced by immunoSEQ multiplex PCR, yet TCRdb's version contains in-frame clones alone and is incomplete. The sample lists 38,000 or so clones, roughly 77% occurring once. The rearrangement links TRBV27 to TRBJ2-2; TRBD1 matches 8 bases. Sequencing was carried out using memory CD4+ T cells from blood. This receptor was taken from an adult in good health and CMV-seronegative. Here the CDR3 reads CASTVLLTGGAGELFF. CDR3 bases: TGTGCCAGCACCGTCTTATTAACAGGGGGTGCCGGGGAGCTGTTTTTT.